The rows below give T cell receptor beta chains drawn from one sample of a study of radiotherapy plus CTLA-4 blockade in lung cancer. Only in-frame clones appear in the TCRdb table, and some are missing; sequencing was by immunoSEQ multiplex PCR. The sample records approximately 69,000 clones, roughly three quarters being singletons. The specimen was peripheral blood, collected from a patient treated with radiotherapy plus ipilimumab. These receptor sequences come from a human donor with non-small cell lung cancer who had a complete response to radiotherapy plus ipilimumab. CDR3s include the opening cysteine and the closing phenylalanine or tryptophan. Each record gives: D gene, J gene, V gene, CDR3 protein. A D gene is named only where the DNA matches it firmly.

D: -; J: TRBJ1-2; V: TRBV2; CDR3: CASKRTGRGYGYTF
D: -; J: TRBJ2-3; V: TRBV27; CDR3: CASSPPVLGGPDTQYF
D: TRBD1; J: TRBJ1-3; V: TRBV11-2; CDR3: CASSPGTGSGNTIYF
D: -; J: TRBJ2-3; V: TRBV25-1; CDR3: CASSEDIGTTQYF
D: -; J: TRBJ2-3; V: TRBV9; CDR3: CASSVGLTATDTQYF
D: -; J: TRBJ1-3; V: TRBV15; CDR3: CATSRDSRALRNTIYF
D: TRBD2; J: TRBJ2-1; V: TRBV5-1; CDR3: CASQREGNEQFF
D: TRBD1; J: TRBJ2-3; V: TRBV5-1; CDR3: CASGNRDRGTDTQYF
D: TRBD1; J: TRBJ1-2; V: TRBV5-8; CDR3: CASSLAYRGSYGYTF
D: -; J: TRBJ1-1; V: TRBV4-3; CDR3: CASSQGAGNTEAFF
D: -; J: TRBJ1-2; V: TRBV19; CDR3: CASSVARYGYTF
D: -; J: TRBJ1-2; V: TRBV19; CDR3: CASSIGTESYGYTF
D: -; J: TRBJ2-1; V: TRBV12-5; CDR3: CASAPLRESFYNEQFF
D: TRBD2; J: TRBJ2-1; V: TRBV7-9; CDR3: CASAPAGGANNEQFF
D: -; J: TRBJ1-1; V: TRBV2; CDR3: CASRGGRNTEAFF
D: -; J: TRBJ1-1; V: TRBV30; CDR3: CAWSQGSVNTEAFF
D: -; J: TRBJ1-2; V: TRBV18; CDR3: CASSPDLGFNYGYTF
D: -; J: TRBJ1-4; V: TRBV6-5; CDR3: CASGDLEKLFF
D: -; J: TRBJ1-5; V: TRBV6-6; CDR3: CASRDYSNQPQHF
D: -; J: TRBJ2-2; V: TRBV5-5; CDR3: CASSLAAGNTGELFF
D: -; J: TRBJ1-6; V: TRBV9; CDR3: CASSVGDSSYNSPLHF
D: TRBD1; J: TRBJ2-2; V: TRBV4-1; CDR3: CASSRTGLNTGELFF
D: -; J: TRBJ2-3; V: TRBV11-3; CDR3: CASSLDSYTQYF
D: -; J: TRBJ2-1; V: TRBV5-1; CDR3: CASRGREWDEQFF
D: -; J: TRBJ2-2; V: TRBV18; CDR3: CASSFRNTGELFF
D: -; J: TRBJ1-1; V: TRBV5-4; CDR3: CASSLGQRSTEAFF
D: -; J: TRBJ2-1; V: TRBV28; CDR3: CACGDSSYNEQFF
D: TRBD1; J: TRBJ1-5; V: TRBV12-5; CDR3: CASALTGASWQPQHF